The rows below give T cell receptor beta chains drawn from one sample of a study of cytomegalovirus exposure and HLA in healthy donors. Assay used: immunoSEQ multiplex PCR; TCRdb lists only in-frame clones, some missing. The table for this sample gives some 80,000 clones. The sample comprised PBMCs. Every receptor here comes from a woman aged 30 to 39 in good health and CMV-seronegative. CDR3s include the opening cysteine and the closing phenylalanine or tryptophan.

J gene | V gene | CDR3 protein
TRBJ1-2 | TRBV5-3 | CARSLVGDNYGYTF
TRBJ2-3 | TRBV4-1 | CASSRFLGSTDTQYF
TRBJ1-2 | TRBV6-1 | CASSEGRNYGYTF
TRBJ1-3 | TRBV2 | CASSVMGGDTIYF
TRBJ1-1 | TRBV5-1 | CASSFGQGAKNTEAFF
TRBJ1-5 | TRBV6-6 | CASRNSQGDQPQHF
TRBJ1-3 | TRBV6-5 | CASSTGGTGNTIYF
TRBJ2-1 | TRBV7-6 | CASSLTSGSGDEQFF
TRBJ1-1 | TRBV7-9 | CASSLTGVGAFF
TRBJ1-2 | TRBV5-1 | CASSWDRGYGYTF
TRBJ1-1 | TRBV29-1 | CSVEDLDRVTEAFF
TRBJ2-1 | TRBV2 | CASSQGANQYNEQFF
TRBJ2-7 | TRBV10-3 | CAITFRDRANKQYF
TRBJ2-5 | TRBV2 | CASIFGGQETQYF
TRBJ1-1 | TRBV28 | CASKLDTGTEAFF
TRBJ1-1 | TRBV30 | CAWCRTQNTEAFF
TRBJ2-7 | TRBV25-1 | CASSGILAGGSYEQYF
TRBJ1-2 | TRBV9 | CASSVGQGSGYGYTF
TRBJ2-5 | TRBV30 | CAWSGGSEETQYF
TRBJ1-2 | TRBV15 | CATSRDSQYGYTF
TRBJ1-2 | TRBV5-6 | CASSLEGARGYTF
TRBJ1-6 | TRBV2 | CATRGSGDSPLHF
TRBJ1-2 | TRBV30 | CAWSETGGELYGYTF
TRBJ1-4 | TRBV4-1 | CASSYVMAPQRGTNEKLFF
TRBJ2-2 | TRBV6-1 | CASSEQGANGELFF
TRBJ2-7 | TRBV5-4 | CASSGRDFPYEQYF
TRBJ1-6 | TRBV6-1 | CASRERWTANNSPLHF
TRBJ1-2 | TRBV28 | CASSATWTGAYGYTF
TRBJ2-7 | TRBV7-8 | CASSQPDRNEQYF
TRBJ1-1 | TRBV4-2 | CASSQMGGLNTEAFF
TRBJ2-3 | TRBV5-1 | CASSPAPGLAGGPDTQYF
TRBJ1-2 | TRBV5-6 | CASSLPTGSGLGGYTF
TRBJ1-1 | TRBV6-5 | CASSETAGTTEAFF
TRBJ2-1 | TRBV2 | CASSDVQPGGFF
TRBJ2-1 | TRBV11-3 | CASSRRTAPDNEQFF
TRBJ2-7 | TRBV7-9 | CASSPWDRGHEQYF
TRBJ2-2 | TRBV7-9 | CASSFRYSGELFF
TRBJ1-1 | TRBV6-5 | CASSYRLGEVEAFF
TRBJ1-1 | TRBV5-6 | CASSLRRGTGNTEAFF
TRBJ1-1 | TRBV30 | CAWSVGGLTEAFF
TRBJ1-2 | TRBV25-1 | CASSRGQGVDGYTF
TRBJ1-1 | TRBV5-1 | CASSPDREGTEAFF
TRBJ1-4 | TRBV2 | CASSSGALSMKKLFF
TRBJ2-5 | TRBV5-1 | CASSLEGRGTETQYF
TRBJ2-1 | TRBV7-2 | CASSPLAGGQGEQFF
TRBJ1-2 | TRBV5-1 | CASSLDLRTVQYGYTF
TRBJ1-2 | TRBV7-8 | CASSTLSKRHWFYGYTF
TRBJ1-5 | TRBV19 | CASSTPQRNQPQHF
TRBJ2-1 | TRBV29-1 | CSVESPSSNEQFF
TRBJ2-7 | TRBV29-1 | CSATGLHLYEQYF
TRBJ2-2 | TRBV2 | CASSSTATGVTGELFF
TRBJ2-2 | TRBV29-1 | CSVEFSGTGELFF
TRBJ2-5 | TRBV7-2 | CASTLGGRAGRGTQYF
TRBJ1-1 | TRBV18 | CASSPQGPNTEAFF
TRBJ1-2 | TRBV19 | CASSIGGNYGYTF